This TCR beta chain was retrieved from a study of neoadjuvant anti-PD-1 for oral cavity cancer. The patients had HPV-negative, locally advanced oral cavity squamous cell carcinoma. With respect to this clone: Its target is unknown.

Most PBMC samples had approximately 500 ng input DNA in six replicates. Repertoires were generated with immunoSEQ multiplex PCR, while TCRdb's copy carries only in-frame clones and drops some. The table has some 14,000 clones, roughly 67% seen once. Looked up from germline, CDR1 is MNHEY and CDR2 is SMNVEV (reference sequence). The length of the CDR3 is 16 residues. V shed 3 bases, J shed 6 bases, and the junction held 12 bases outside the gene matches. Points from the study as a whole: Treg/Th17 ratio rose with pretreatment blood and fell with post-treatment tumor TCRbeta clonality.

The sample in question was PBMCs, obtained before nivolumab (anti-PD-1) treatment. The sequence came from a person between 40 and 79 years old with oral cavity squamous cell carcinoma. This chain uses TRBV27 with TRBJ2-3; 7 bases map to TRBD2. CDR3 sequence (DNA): TGTGCCAGCAGTTTCCGTGCGGGGGAGTACACGGATACGCAGTATTTT. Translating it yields CASSFRAGEYTDTQYF.